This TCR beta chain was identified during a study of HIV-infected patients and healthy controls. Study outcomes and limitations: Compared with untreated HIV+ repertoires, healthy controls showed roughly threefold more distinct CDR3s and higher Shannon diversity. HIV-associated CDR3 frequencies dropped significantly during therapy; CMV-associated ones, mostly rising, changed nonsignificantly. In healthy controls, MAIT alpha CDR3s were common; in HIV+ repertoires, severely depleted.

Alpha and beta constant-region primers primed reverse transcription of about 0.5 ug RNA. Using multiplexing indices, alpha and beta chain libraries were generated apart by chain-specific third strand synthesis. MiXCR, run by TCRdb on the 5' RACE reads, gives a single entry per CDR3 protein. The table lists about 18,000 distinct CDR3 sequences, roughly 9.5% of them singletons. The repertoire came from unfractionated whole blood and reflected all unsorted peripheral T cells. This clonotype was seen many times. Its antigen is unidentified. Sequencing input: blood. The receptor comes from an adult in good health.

The CDR3 is CSASLREKGTDTQYF. DNA of the CDR3: TGCAGTGCTAGTTTGCGGGAGAAGGGCACAGATACGCAGTATTTT. This rearrangement joins TRBV20-1 to TRBJ2-3; 7 bases match TRBD2. The germline V gene encodes CDR1 DFQATT and CDR2 SNEGSKA (reference sequence). The J segment lost 1 base and the V segment lost 3 bases, leaving 7 bases of the junction unmatched. This CDR3 is built from 15 residues.